A selection of T cell receptor beta chains follows, all from one sample in a study of OX40 agonist ivuxolimab in advanced cancers. The assay was immunoSEQ multiplex PCR, and TCRdb's table has in-frame clones only and misses some. The sample holds over 45,000 clones, around 85% seen once. The sequences come from CD4+ or CD8+ T cells sorted from blood, collected in a trial of the OX40 agonist ivuxolimab. The receptor set was obtained from an adult with an advanced solid tumor such as melanoma, head and neck, liver or kidney cancer. Both conserved end residues are part of each CDR3. The order of the fields is D gene, V gene, CDR3 length, J gene, clone size, CDR3 DNA, CDR3 protein. A D gene is named only where the DNA matches it firmly. Not all rows give a size; the values are once, few, many and, for expanded clones, a class.

d_call: NA; v_call: TRBV29-1; cdr3_length: 12; j_call: TRBJ1-2; clone_size: few; cdr3_nt: TGCAGCGTTGACACCATCAACTATGGCTACACCTTC; cdr3_aa: CSVDTINYGYTF
d_call: NA; v_call: TRBV27; cdr3_length: 14; j_call: TRBJ2-7; clone_size: NA; cdr3_nt: TGTGCCAGCCGTTATGGGGTATTTGCCTACGAGCAGTACTTC; cdr3_aa: CASRYGVFAYEQYF
d_call: NA; v_call: TRBV6-5; cdr3_length: 11; j_call: TRBJ1-4; clone_size: NA; cdr3_nt: TGTGCCAGCAGCCTGAACGAAAAACTGTTTTTT; cdr3_aa: CASSLNEKLFF
d_call: TRBD1; v_call: TRBV28; cdr3_length: 15; j_call: TRBJ2-3; clone_size: NA; cdr3_nt: TGTGCCAGCAGTGGCCGACAGGGGGGGTTTGATACGCAGTATTTT; cdr3_aa: CASSGRQGGFDTQYF
d_call: NA; v_call: TRBV4-3; cdr3_length: 18; j_call: TRBJ1-1; clone_size: NA; cdr3_nt: TGCGCCAGCAGCCAAGATACCGACGTGCAGGGTCTTCACACTGAAGCTTTCTTT; cdr3_aa: CASSQDTDVQGLHTEAFF
d_call: TRBD2; v_call: TRBV9; cdr3_length: 18; j_call: TRBJ2-1; clone_size: few; cdr3_nt: TGTGCCAGCAGCGTAGTCCCCACAGGGGGGACTAGCGGGAGTGAACAGTTCTTC; cdr3_aa: CASSVVPTGGTSGSEQFF
d_call: NA; v_call: TRBV6-4; cdr3_length: 12; j_call: TRBJ1-4; clone_size: NA; cdr3_nt: TGTGCCAGCCCAGGGAGGAGGGAAAAACTGTTTTTT; cdr3_aa: CASPGRREKLFF
d_call: NA; v_call: TRBV9; cdr3_length: 13; j_call: TRBJ2-5; clone_size: NA; cdr3_nt: TGTGCCAGCAGCCGGCCCCCCGCATGGACCCAGTACTTC; cdr3_aa: CASSRPPAWTQYF
d_call: TRBD2; v_call: TRBV7-9; cdr3_length: 15; j_call: TRBJ2-1; clone_size: NA; cdr3_nt: TGTGCCAGCAGCTTCTGGACTAGCTCCTACAATGAGCAGTTCTTC; cdr3_aa: CASSFWTSSYNEQFF
d_call: TRBD2; v_call: TRBV9; cdr3_length: 14; j_call: TRBJ2-3; clone_size: NA; cdr3_nt: TGTGCCAGCAGCGGGGGGAGGGGCACAGATACGCAGTATTTT; cdr3_aa: CASSGGRGTDTQYF
d_call: TRBD2; v_call: TRBV2; cdr3_length: 17; j_call: TRBJ2-3; clone_size: once; cdr3_nt: TGTGCCAGCAGCCACCTGGTTTGGCGGGAGACCTCAGATACGCAGTATTTT; cdr3_aa: CASSHLVWRETSDTQYF
d_call: TRBD1; v_call: TRBV18; cdr3_length: 13; j_call: TRBJ2-1; clone_size: NA; cdr3_nt: TGTGCCAGCTCACCGAACAGGGGGCAAGGGCAGTTCTTC; cdr3_aa: CASSPNRGQGQFF
d_call: NA; v_call: TRBV5-6; cdr3_length: 14; j_call: TRBJ1-1; clone_size: NA; cdr3_nt: TGTGCCAGCAGCCCTACGGGAAAGAACACTGAAGCTTTCTTT; cdr3_aa: CASSPTGKNTEAFF
d_call: NA; v_call: TRBV19; cdr3_length: 19; j_call: TRBJ1-5; clone_size: once; cdr3_nt: TGTGCCAGTAGTATTTCGGGAACACTCTCCTTTTATAGCAATCAGCCCCAGCATTTT; cdr3_aa: CASSISGTLSFYSNQPQHF
d_call: NA; v_call: TRBV6-5; cdr3_length: 12; j_call: TRBJ1-6; clone_size: few; cdr3_nt: TGTGCCAGCGGTACCAGTAATTCACCCCTCCACTTT; cdr3_aa: CASGTSNSPLHF
d_call: TRBD2; v_call: TRBV5-4; cdr3_length: 16; j_call: TRBJ2-2; clone_size: NA; cdr3_nt: TGTGCCAGCAGCTTGCCAACTAGCGGGTTTGGCGGGGAGCTGTTTTTT; cdr3_aa: CASSLPTSGFGGELFF
d_call: TRBD2; v_call: TRBV7-8; cdr3_length: 16; j_call: TRBJ2-7; clone_size: NA; cdr3_nt: TGTGCCAGCAGCCCAGGTCGGGCGGGGGGGCTGTACGAGCAGTACTTC; cdr3_aa: CASSPGRAGGLYEQYF
d_call: NA; v_call: TRBV7-9; cdr3_length: 15; j_call: TRBJ1-2; clone_size: NA; cdr3_nt: TGTGCCAGCAGCTCCCCGACCCTGTCCCCTTATGGCTACACCTTC; cdr3_aa: CASSSPTLSPYGYTF
d_call: NA; v_call: TRBV28; cdr3_length: 13; j_call: TRBJ1-3; clone_size: NA; cdr3_nt: TGTGCCAGCAGGGGGTCCTCTGGAAACACCATATATTTT; cdr3_aa: CASRGSSGNTIYF
d_call: NA; v_call: TRBV5-6; cdr3_length: 17; j_call: TRBJ2-5; clone_size: NA; cdr3_nt: TGTGCCAGCAGCTTGCCTTTGGGACTGGAGGGACAAGAGACCCAGTACTTC; cdr3_aa: CASSLPLGLEGQETQYF
d_call: NA; v_call: TRBV30; cdr3_length: 12; j_call: TRBJ2-5; clone_size: NA; cdr3_nt: TGTGCCTGGAGTTCACTTGGAGAGACCCAGTACTTC; cdr3_aa: CAWSSLGETQYF
d_call: NA; v_call: TRBV6-6; cdr3_length: 14; j_call: TRBJ2-7; clone_size: NA; cdr3_nt: TGTGCCAGCAGTCGGACACCTACCTCCTACGAGCAGTACTTC; cdr3_aa: CASSRTPTSYEQYF
d_call: NA; v_call: TRBV6-1; cdr3_length: 13; j_call: TRBJ1-2; clone_size: once; cdr3_nt: TGTGCCAGCAGTCCGGGATCGGGACTAGGCTACACCTTC; cdr3_aa: CASSPGSGLGYTF
d_call: NA; v_call: TRBV15; cdr3_length: 12; j_call: TRBJ2-5; clone_size: NA; cdr3_nt: TGTGCCACCAGCAGGAGGGGGGAGACCCAGTACTTC; cdr3_aa: CATSRRGETQYF
d_call: NA; v_call: TRBV6-6; cdr3_length: 15; j_call: TRBJ2-7; clone_size: NA; cdr3_nt: TGTGCCAGCAGTTACTATCCTGGGCAGGCCTACGAGCAGTACTTC; cdr3_aa: CASSYYPGQAYEQYF
d_call: TRBD2; v_call: TRBV30; cdr3_length: 14; j_call: TRBJ2-1; clone_size: NA; cdr3_nt: TGTGCCTGGGATACAGCGGGAGTCGGCAATGAGCAGTTCTTC; cdr3_aa: CAWDTAGVGNEQFF
d_call: NA; v_call: TRBV10-3; cdr3_length: 13; j_call: TRBJ2-1; clone_size: few; cdr3_nt: TGTGCCACCAGGCAGGGGCTAGGGAATGAGCAGTTCTTC; cdr3_aa: CATRQGLGNEQFF
d_call: TRBD2; v_call: TRBV4-3; cdr3_length: 16; j_call: TRBJ2-5; clone_size: once; cdr3_nt: TGCGCCAGCAGCCAAGATCATTTGGGAGGGATGGAGACCCAGTACTTC; cdr3_aa: CASSQDHLGGMETQYF
d_call: NA; v_call: TRBV2; cdr3_length: 14; j_call: TRBJ1-3; clone_size: NA; cdr3_nt: TGTGCCAGCAGACCAGACAGCTCTGGAAACACCATATATTTT; cdr3_aa: CASRPDSSGNTIYF
d_call: NA; v_call: TRBV11-1; cdr3_length: 15; j_call: TRBJ2-2; clone_size: NA; cdr3_nt: TGTGCCAGCAGCTTGGGGCAGGGGAACACCGGGGAGCTGTTTTTT; cdr3_aa: CASSLGQGNTGELFF